This T cell receptor (beta chain) is drawn from a study of chemoradiotherapy in HPV16-positive cancers. Background on the study: Functional T-cell assays on a couple of HPV16-positive patients' cells defined candidate HPV-specific clones and common TCR motifs. Regarding the study as a whole: During treatment, candidate HPV-specific clones and E7-related motifs expanded in tumor. The functional HPV-specific definition rests on just a couple of HPV16-positive patients.

Comment on this clone: Its antigen is still unknown.

Produced via immunoSEQ multiplex PCR; TCRdb's table is partial and in-frame only. The sample holds more than 850 clones, around 90% seen once. This specimen consisted of tumor tissue, obtained from a patient who underwent chemoradiotherapy. This TCR was recovered from a human donor with HPV-associated anogenital cancer.

The CDR3 sequence: CASSLGSPRNGNTIYF. Written as DNA, the CDR3 is TGTGCCAGTAGTCTGGGCTCCCCCCGAAATGGAAACACCATATATTTT. The chain combines TRBV19 with TRBJ1-3; D ambiguous. Germline V gives CDR1 LNHDA, CDR2 SQIVND (reference sequence). The V end was cut by 5 bases, the J end by 3 bases, with 17 bases between. This CDR3 is built from 16 residues.